Each of the 17 T cell receptor beta chains below was sequenced from the same sample in a study of T-cell reconstitution after alpha-beta-depleted transplantation in children. Construction of the TCRbeta library involved unique molecular identifiers. Each CDR3 protein gets one entry after TCRdb re-called the PCR reads with MiXCR. The table includes a few hundred thousand distinct CDR3 sequences, approximately 30% detected once. The specimen was PBMCs, collected before TCRalphabeta/CD19-depleted stem cell transplant. The receptors originated from a boy younger than two with Wiskott-Aldrich syndrome, due to receive a stem cell transplant.

This clonotype appeared a few times. J is TRBJ2-4 and V is TRBV4-1; 10 nucleotides match TRBD1. The J segment lost 2 bases and the V segment lost 2 bases, leaving 6 bases of the junction unmatched. The germline V gene has CDR1 MGHRA and CDR2 YSYEKL. The CDR3 contains 17 residues. CDR3 sequence: CASSQPRQGASKNIQYF. The CDR3 nucleotides are TGCGCCAGCAGCCAACCCAGACAGGGGGCTTCCAAAAACATTCAGTACTTC.

The chain couples TRBV10-3 to TRBJ1-2; possible D gene TRBD1, 5 bases. Trimming shortened V by 0 bases and J by 4 bases, and 9 bases separated the two germline ends. Germline lookup yields CDR1 ENHRY and CDR2 SYGVKD. CDR3 length equals 14 residues. The CDR3 spells CAISESDTAYGYTF. The CDR3 DNA follows: TGTGCCATCAGTGAGTCGGACACCGCCTATGGCTACACCTTC.

There are a few counts of this clonotype. The J gene is TRBJ2-1, the V gene TRBV15; maybe TRBD1 (5 bases). Germline assignment: CDR1 LNHNV and CDR2 YYDKDF (reference sequence). The CDR3 is 15 residues long. V lost 3 bases and J lost 0, with 9 bases in between. CDR3 amino acids: CATSRTAYSYNEQFF. The CDR3 DNA reads as TGTGCCACCAGCAGGACAGCCTACTCCTACAATGAGCAGTTCTTC.

This clonotype was observed a handful of times. The chain links TRBV5-1 to TRBJ1-2; D is unclear. V dropped 3 bases and J dropped 4 bases, with 10 bases sitting between them. Germline CDR1 reads SGHRS; CDR2 reads YFSETQ. This CDR3 region has 13 residues. This CDR3 is CASSSGLGYGYTF. Written as DNA, the CDR3 is TGCGCCAGCAGCTCAGGATTAGGCTATGGCTACACCTTC.

The rearrangement links TRBV4-1 to TRBJ2-7; 8 bases fit TRBD1. With V trimmed by 6 bases and J by 3 bases, 10 bases remained unmatched. Germline loops: CDR1 MGHRA, CDR2 YSYEKL. The length of the CDR3 is 15 residues. The CDR3 nucleotides are TGCGCCAGCAGGGGAACGGACAGGGTCCACTACGAGCAGTACTTC. Amino acid sequence: CASRGTDRVHYEQYF.

The chain links TRBV9 to TRBJ1-2; no clear D. The V gene's germline CDR1 is SGDLS and CDR2 YYNGEE. Deletions cut 0 bases from V and 4 bases from J, with 13 bases between. The CDR3 runs to 15 residues. The CDR3 sequence: CASSVATQMTYGYTF. The CDR3 DNA follows: TGTGCCAGCAGCGTAGCTACACAAATGACCTATGGCTACACCTTC.

The genes are TRBV6-1 and TRBJ1-6, with D possibly being TRBD1 (6 bases). CDR3 length: 15 amino acids. V lost 7 bases and J lost 10, with 20 bases in between. CDR1 MNHNS and CDR2 SASEGT come from the germline V gene. The CDR3 is CASTYGTPDVSPLHF. In DNA form, the CDR3 reads TGTGCCAGCACGTACGGGACACCGGACGTATCACCCCTCCACTTT.

The gene calls are TRBV12-3 or TRBV12-4 and TRBJ2-1, with D unresolved. Trimming cost V 6 bases and J 6 bases, with 12 bases left between them. The CDR3 is made up of 13 amino acids. CDR3 in DNA: TGTGCCAGCAGGATGGGTCTGGTCAATGAGCAGTTCTTC. Its protein is CASRMGLVNEQFF.

The chain combines TRBV13 with TRBJ1-3; no firm D call. Germline CDR1 reads PRHDT; CDR2 reads FYEKMQ (reference sequence). Between the trimmed V and J ends, which lost 3 bases and 4 bases, there was a span of 4 bases. This CDR3 has 12 amino acids. In DNA form, the CDR3 reads TGTGCCAGCAGCTTCACCGGAAACACCATATATTTT. It codes for CASSFTGNTIYF.

The V gene is TRBV6-1, the J gene TRBJ2-6; no definite D call. The V and J ends lost 6 bases and 4 bases respectively, with 7 bases between them. Germline loops: CDR1 MNHNS, CDR2 SASEGT. The CDR3 consists of 13 residues. CDR3 nucleotide sequence: TGTGCCAGCAGGTGGGTCGGGGCCAACGTCCTGACTTTC. It encodes CASRWVGANVLTF.

The chain has TRBV5-1 and TRBJ2-1; 8 nucleotides line up with TRBD2. The CDR3 is made up of 18 amino acids. V gave up 0 bases and J gave up 2 bases; unmatched junction bases: 10. Germline CDR1 is SGHRS and CDR2 is YFSETQ. In DNA form, the CDR3 reads TGCGCCAGCAGCTTGGCACCTACTAGCGGACTCCCCTACAATGAGCAGTTCTTC. Encoded protein: CASSLAPTSGLPYNEQFF.

This chain's CDR3 is CASSLTRDRGAETQYF. The DNA for the CDR3 is TGTGCCAGCAGTTTAACCCGGGACAGGGGTGCAGAGACCCAGTACTTC. This chain joins TRBV12-3 or TRBV12-4 and TRBJ2-5; TRBD1 aligns across 10 bases. This CDR3 comprises 16 residues. After removal of 2 bases from V and 4 bases from J, the junction contained 7 bases not matched to a gene.

This clonotype appeared a few times. V and J are TRBV5-6 and TRBJ2-6; D remains ambiguous. Trimming removed 1 base at V and 4 bases at J, with 3 bases between. The length of the CDR3 is 13 residues. In germline, CDR1 is SGHDT, CDR2 YYEEEE. The CDR3 reads CASSLLGANVLTF. The CDR3 bases are TGTGCCAGCAGCTTGTTAGGGGCCAACGTCCTGACTTTC. Variable domain in full (rest from reference TRBV5-6 and TRBJ2-6): DAGVTQSPTHLIKTRGQQVTLRCSPKSGHDTVSWYQQALGQGPQFIFQYYEEEERQRGNFPDRFSGHQFPNYSSELNVNALLLGDSALYLCASSLLGANVLTFGAGSRLTVL.

As DNA, the CDR3 is TGCAGTGCCATACTAGCGGGAGGCCGATACTCCTACGAGCAGTACTTC. Amino acid sequence: CSAILAGGRYSYEQYF. The chain combines TRBV20-1 with TRBJ2-7; TRBD2 aligns across 12 bases. V gave up 6 bases and J gave up 0 bases; unmatched junction bases: 9. The CDR3 is 16 residues long. The germline V gene encodes CDR1 DFQATT and CDR2 SNEGSKA (reference sequence).

CDR3 protein: CASGQPYQETQYF. The CDR3 bases are TGTGCCAGCGGACAGCCGTACCAAGAGACCCAGTACTTC. The chain recombines TRBV6-5 with TRBJ2-5, with TRBD1 as a possible D gene (6 bases). V was clipped by 8 bases and J by 0 bases, with 10 bases between them. The germline gives CDR1 MNHEY, CDR2 SVGAGI. The CDR3 length is 13 residues.

This clonotype has only a few counts. An end of the junction differs from the germline gene, which may be a read error. The genes are TRBV5-4 and TRBJ2-1, with a tentative D call TRBD2 (6 bases). The germline gives CDR1 SGHNT, CDR2 YYREEE (reference sequence). This CDR3 comprises 12 residues. The CDR3 DNA follows: TGTGCCAGCAGCTTGGCTGGACGGGAGCCGTTCTTC. Protein product: CASSLAGREPFF.

The chain joins TRBV7-7 to TRBJ2-5, with D possibly being TRBD2 (5 bases). Per germline, CDR1 SSHAT and CDR2 FNYEAQ (reference sequence). This CDR3 spans 15 amino acids. Trimming stripped 0 bases from V and 4 bases from J, with 12 bases between. CDR3 residues: CASSLAPTRGETQYF. In nucleotides, the CDR3 is TGTGCCAGCAGCTTAGCCCCAACTAGAGGAGAGACCCAGTACTTC.